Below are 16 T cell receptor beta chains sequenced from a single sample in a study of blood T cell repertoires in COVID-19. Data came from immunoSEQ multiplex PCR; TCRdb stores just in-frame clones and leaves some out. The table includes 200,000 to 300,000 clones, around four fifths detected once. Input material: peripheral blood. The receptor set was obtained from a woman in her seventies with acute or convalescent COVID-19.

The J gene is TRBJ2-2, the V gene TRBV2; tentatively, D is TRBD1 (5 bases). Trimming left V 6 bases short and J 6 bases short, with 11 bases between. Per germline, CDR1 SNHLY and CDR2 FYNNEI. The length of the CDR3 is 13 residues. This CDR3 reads CASSIDSPGELFF. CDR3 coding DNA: TGTGCCAGCAGCATCGACAGTCCCGGGGAGCTGTTTTTT.

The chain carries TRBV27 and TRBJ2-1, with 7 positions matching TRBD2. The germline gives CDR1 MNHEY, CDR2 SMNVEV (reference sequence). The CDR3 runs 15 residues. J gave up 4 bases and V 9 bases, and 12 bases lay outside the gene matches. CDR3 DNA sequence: TGTGCCAGGGCCCGGGCTAGCGGACCATACAATGAGCAGTTCTTC. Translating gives CARARASGPYNEQFF.

The CDR3 DNA follows: TGTGCCAGCAGCTTGGGGACAGGGGCGGATACTGAAGCTTTCTTT. Translated: CASSLGTGADTEAFF. V and J are TRBV5-4 and TRBJ1-1, with 9 bases lining up with TRBD1. V trimming: 0 bases; J trimming: 5 bases; junction bases outside the gene matches: 5. The germline CDR1 and CDR2 sequences are SGHNT and YYREEE (reference sequence). This CDR3 contains 15 residues.

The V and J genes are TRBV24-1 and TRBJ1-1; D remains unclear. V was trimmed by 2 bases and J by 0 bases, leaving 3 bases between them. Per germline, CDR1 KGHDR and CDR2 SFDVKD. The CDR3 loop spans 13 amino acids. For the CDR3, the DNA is TGTGCCACCAGTGATTCTATGAACACTGAAGCTTTCTTT. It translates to CATSDSMNTEAFF.

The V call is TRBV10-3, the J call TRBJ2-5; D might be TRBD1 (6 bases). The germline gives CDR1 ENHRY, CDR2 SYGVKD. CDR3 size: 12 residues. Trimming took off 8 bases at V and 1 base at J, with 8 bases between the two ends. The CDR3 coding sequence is TGTGCCATCCGGGACACCCAAGAGACCCAGTACTTC. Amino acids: CAIRDTQETQYF.

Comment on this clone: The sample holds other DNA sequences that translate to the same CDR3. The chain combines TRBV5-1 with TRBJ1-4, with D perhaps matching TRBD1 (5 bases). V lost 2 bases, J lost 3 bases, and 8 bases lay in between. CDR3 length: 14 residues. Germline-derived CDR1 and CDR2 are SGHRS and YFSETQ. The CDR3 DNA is TGCGCCAGCAGCTTCGGGGGATCTAATGAAAAACTGTTTTTT. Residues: CASSFGGSNEKLFF.

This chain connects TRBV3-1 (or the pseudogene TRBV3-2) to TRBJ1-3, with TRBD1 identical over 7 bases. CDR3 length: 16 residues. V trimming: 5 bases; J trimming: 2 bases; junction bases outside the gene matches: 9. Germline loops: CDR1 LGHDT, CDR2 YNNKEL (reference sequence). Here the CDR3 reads CASSSQGPQPGNTIYF. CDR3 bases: TGTGCCAGCAGCTCACAGGGGCCCCAACCTGGAAACACCATATATTTT.

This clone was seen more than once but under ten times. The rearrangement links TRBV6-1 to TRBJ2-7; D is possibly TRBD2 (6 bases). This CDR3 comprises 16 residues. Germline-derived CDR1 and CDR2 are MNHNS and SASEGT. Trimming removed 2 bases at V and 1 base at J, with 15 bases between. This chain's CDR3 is CASSERVAEYSYEQYF. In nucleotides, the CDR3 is TGTGCCAGCAGTGAACGGGTAGCGGAATATTCCTACGAGCAGTACTTC.

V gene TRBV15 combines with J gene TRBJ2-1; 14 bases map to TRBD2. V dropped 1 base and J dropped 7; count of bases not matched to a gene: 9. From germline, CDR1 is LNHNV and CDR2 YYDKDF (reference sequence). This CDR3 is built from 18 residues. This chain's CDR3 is CATSRGLGTSGGGNEQFF. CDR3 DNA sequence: TGTGCCACCAGCAGAGGACTCGGGACTAGCGGGGGTGGGAATGAGCAGTTCTTC.

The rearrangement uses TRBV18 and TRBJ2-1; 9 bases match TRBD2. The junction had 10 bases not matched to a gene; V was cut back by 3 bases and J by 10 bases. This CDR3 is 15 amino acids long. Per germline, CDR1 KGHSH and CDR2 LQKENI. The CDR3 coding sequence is TGTGCCAGCTCACCGCCCGGGAGCGGGGGGATCGAGCAGTTCTTC. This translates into CASSPPGSGGIEQFF.

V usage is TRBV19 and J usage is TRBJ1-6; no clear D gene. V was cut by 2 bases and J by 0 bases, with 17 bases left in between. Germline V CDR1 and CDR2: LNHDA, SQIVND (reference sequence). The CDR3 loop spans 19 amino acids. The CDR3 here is CASSIHSPRGSSYNSPLHF. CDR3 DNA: TGTGCCAGTAGTATACACAGCCCAAGAGGGAGCTCCTATAATTCACCCCTCCACTTT.

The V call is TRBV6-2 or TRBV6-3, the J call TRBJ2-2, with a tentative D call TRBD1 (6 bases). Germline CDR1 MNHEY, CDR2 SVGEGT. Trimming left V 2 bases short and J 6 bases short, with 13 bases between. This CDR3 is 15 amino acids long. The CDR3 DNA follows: TGTGCCAGCAGTTACGGGGCAGGGGTCCCCGGGGAGCTGTTTTTT. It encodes CASSYGAGVPGELFF.

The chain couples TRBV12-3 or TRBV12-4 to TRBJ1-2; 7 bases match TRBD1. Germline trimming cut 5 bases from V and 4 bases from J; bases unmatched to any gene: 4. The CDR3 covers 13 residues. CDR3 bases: TGTGCCAGCAGTACAGGGGAAGGCTATGGCTACACCTTC. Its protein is CASSTGEGYGYTF.

The DNA for the CDR3 is TGTGCCAGTAGTAGAGGACAGGGGGCCCTAGGCAATCAGCCCCAGCATTTT. It translates to CASSRGQGALGNQPQHF. The V call is TRBV19, the J call TRBJ1-5; 11 nucleotides match TRBD1. CDR1 LNHDA and CDR2 SQIVND come from the germline V gene (reference sequence). The CDR3 extends over 17 amino acids. Trimming at V came to 4 bases and at J to 2 bases, leaving 7 bases not matched to a gene.

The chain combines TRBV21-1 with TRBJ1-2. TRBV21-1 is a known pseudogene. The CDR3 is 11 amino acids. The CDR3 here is CASSKTEGYTF. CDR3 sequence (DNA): TGTGCCAGCAGCAAGACGGAGGGCTACACCTTC.

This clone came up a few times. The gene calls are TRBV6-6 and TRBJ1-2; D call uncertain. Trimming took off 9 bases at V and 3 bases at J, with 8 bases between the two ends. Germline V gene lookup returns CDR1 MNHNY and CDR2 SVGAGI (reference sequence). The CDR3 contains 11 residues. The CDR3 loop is CASLGDYGYTF. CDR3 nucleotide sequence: TGTGCCAGTCTCGGAGACTATGGCTACACCTTC.